Each of the 3 T cell receptor beta chains below was sequenced from the same sample in a study of cytomegalovirus exposure and HLA in healthy donors. The PCR had 60 Vbeta and 13 Jbeta primers. The assay was immunoSEQ multiplex PCR, and TCRdb's table has in-frame clones only and misses some. This table has about 130,000 clones, roughly 68% appearing once. Sequencing was carried out using PBMCs. Receptors originate from a woman in her forties or fifties in good health and CMV-seropositive.

V and J are TRBV9 and TRBJ2-5, with D possibly being TRBD2 (5 bases). Trimming removed 1 base at V and 4 bases at J, with 20 bases between. Germline V gene sequence: CDR1 SGDLS, CDR2 YYNGEE. The CDR3 totals 17 residues. CDR3 sequence: CASSVRKAVPATETQYF. The CDR3 coding sequence is TGTGCCAGCAGCGTAAGGAAAGCGGTCCCGGCCACAGAGACCCAGTACTTC.

This clone occurred once. This sequence joins TRBV6-6 and TRBJ1-2, with 7 bases lining up with TRBD1. The CDR3 is 16 amino acids. The germline V gene encodes CDR1 MNHNY and CDR2 SVGAGI (reference sequence). The ends lost 0 bases at V and 4 bases at J; junction bases unmatched: 8. In DNA, the CDR3 is TGTGCCAGCAGTTACTCGAAAGGGGGCGCGGGCTATGGCTACACCTTC. Translated, it gives CASSYSKGGAGYGYTF.

This chain links TRBV7-8 with TRBJ2-1; 7 bases map to TRBD1. From germline, CDR1 is SGHVS and CDR2 FQNEAQ. The CDR3 contains 12 residues. V was pared by 2 bases and J by 15 bases, with 7 bases of the junction left unmatched. This chain's CDR3 is CASSLRTGLAFF. In nucleotides, the CDR3 is TGTGCCAGCAGCTTACGGACAGGTCTAGCGTTCTTC.